Below are 25 T cell receptor beta chains sequenced from a single sample in a study of cytomegalovirus exposure and HLA in healthy donors. This PCR relied on a set of 60 Vbeta primers and 13 Jbeta primers. Method: immunoSEQ multiplex PCR; TCRdb's copy keeps in-frame clones and lacks some. The sample lists more than 150,000 clones; roughly 84% were seen once. Sequenced sample: PBMCs. These receptors originate from a girl under three years old in good health and CMV-seronegative.

This clone was seen only once. The chain combines TRBV7-2 with TRBJ1-2, with TRBD1 identical over 8 bases. The CDR3 extends over 13 amino acids. Unmatched junction bases numbered 5, after V lost 5 bases and J lost 6 bases. The V gene's germline CDR1 is SGHTA and CDR2 FQGNSA. CDR3 residues: CASSLDRANGYTF. The CDR3 nucleotides are TGTGCCAGCAGCCTGGACAGGGCCAATGGCTACACCTTC.

The V gene is TRBV5-6, the J gene TRBJ1-2; TRBD1 is a possible D gene (5 bases). CDR3 length: 13 amino acids. Germline V gene lookup returns CDR1 SGHDT and CDR2 YYEEEE. With 4 bases removed from V and 3 bases from J, the gap between germline ends came to 10 bases. CDR3 sequence: CASSRGRDYGYTF. For the CDR3, the DNA is TGTGCCAGCAGCAGGGGTCGGGACTATGGCTACACCTTC.

The V gene is TRBV5-1, the J gene TRBJ1-1; 7 bases are a match to TRBD1. Trimming at V came to 5 bases and at J to 0 bases, leaving 7 bases not matched to a gene. Germline V gene sequence: CDR1 SGHRS, CDR2 YFSETQ. This CDR3 has 15 amino acids. As DNA, the CDR3 is TGCGCCAGCAGACAGGGGACCCTCTTGAACACTGAAGCTTTCTTT. This translates into CASRQGTLLNTEAFF.

Note on this clone: One end of the junction does not line up with germline, which may come from a read error. The gene calls are TRBV11-3 and TRBJ2-7; D gene unclear. Germline V CDR1 and CDR2: SGHNT, YENEEA. This CDR3 region has 14 residues. CDR3 in DNA: TGTGCCAGCACCTTATGGGCAGGCTTCTACGAGCAGTACTTC. This translates into CASTLWAGFYEQYF. Full variable domain (rest looked up from reference TRBV11-3 and TRBJ2-7): EAGVVQSPRYKIIEKKQPVAFWCNPISGHNTLYWYLQNLGQGPELLIRYENEEAVDDSQLPKDRFSAERLKGVDSTLKIQPAELGDSAVYLCASTLWAGFYEQYFGPGTRLTVT.

Comment on this clone: The junction does not match germline at one end; this may be a read error. The chain couples TRBV9 to TRBJ2-7; TRBD2 might be the D (5 bases). In germline, CDR1 is SGDLS, CDR2 YYNGEE. The CDR3 runs to 15 residues. CDR3 region: CTSSVEEEITYEQYF. The CDR3 nucleotides are TGTACCAGCAGCGTAGAGGAGGAGATTACCTACGAGCAGTACTTC.

The chain combines TRBV4-2 with TRBJ2-3; 12 bases line up with TRBD2. Germline V lookup: CDR1 LGHNA, CDR2 YNFKEQ. The CDR3 loop spans 17 amino acids. The V and J ends lost 4 bases and 0 bases, in that order; junction bases with no gene match: 5. CDR3 amino acids: CASSPGLAGTSTDTQYF. The CDR3 nucleotides are TGTGCCAGCAGCCCGGGACTAGCGGGTACTAGCACAGATACGCAGTATTTT.

The V call is TRBV2, the J call TRBJ1-5; 10 bases match TRBD1. J lost 5 bases, V lost 3 bases, and 7 bases had no gene match. The germline V gene has CDR1 SNHLY and CDR2 FYNNEI. The CDR3 is made up of 16 amino acids. CDR3 sequence reads: CASSDPGQGFDQPQHF. CDR3 in DNA: TGTGCCAGCAGTGATCCGGGACAGGGGTTCGATCAGCCCCAGCATTTT.

The chain carries TRBV7-6 and TRBJ2-7; a possible D gene is TRBD1 (7 bases). Trimming stripped 1 base from V and 7 bases from J, with 11 bases between. CDR3 size: 13 residues. The V gene's germline CDR1 is SGHVS and CDR2 FNYEAQ. CDR3 loop: CASSLEQGGEQYF. CDR3 nucleotides: TGTGCCAGCAGCTTAGAGCAGGGGGGTGAGCAGTACTTC.

V is TRBV5-4 and J is TRBJ1-2, with 9 bases fitting TRBD1. Trimming took 4 bases from V and 7 from J; bases not matched to a gene: 11. Germline CDR1 is SGHNT and CDR2 is YYREEE (reference sequence). The CDR3 loop spans 15 amino acids. CDR3 sequence (DNA): TGTGCCAGCAGCATCCCTACAGGGGGCGTTCTTGGCTACACCTTC. Its translation is CASSIPTGGVLGYTF.

The chain couples TRBV5-1 to TRBJ2-1; 7 bases line up with TRBD1. The CDR3 runs to 14 residues. Germline values: CDR1 SGHRS, CDR2 YFSETQ. Unmatched junction bases numbered 9, after V lost 7 bases and J lost 5 bases. The CDR3 DNA reads TGCGCCAGCGCCCGGGACAGAGGCCACAATGAGCAGTTCTTC. Residues: CASARDRGHNEQFF.

The J gene is TRBJ2-3, the V gene TRBV20-1; D gene unclear. The V end lost 6 bases, the J end lost 4 bases, and 8 bases lay between the germline ends. The CDR3 is 11 amino acids. The germline CDR1 and CDR2 sequences are DFQATT and SNEGSKA (reference sequence). CDR3 protein: CSARTADTQYF. The CDR3, as DNA: TGCAGTGCCAGAACAGCAGATACGCAGTATTTT.

The chain employs TRBV6-5 and TRBJ1-1; no clear D. Germline assignment: CDR1 MNHEY and CDR2 SVGAGI. This CDR3 contains 15 residues. Trimming removed 0 bases at V and 1 base at J, with 9 bases between. CDR3 bases: TGTGCCAGCAGTTACTCGAGCGGAGCGAACACTGAAGCTTTCTTT. The encoded protein is CASSYSSGANTEAFF.

Worth noting for this clone: An end of the junction does not agree with germline; a read error may underlie this. The CDR3 nucleotides are TGTGCCAGCAGGTACAAACCGGGACAGGGGTTTCCCTCCTTC. Protein sequence: CASRYKPGQGFPSF. V usage is TRBV6-1 and J usage is TRBJ2-7; 10 nucleotides match TRBD1. From germline, CDR1 is MNHNS and CDR2 SASEGT. This CDR3 region has 14 residues.

The chain is built from TRBV9 and TRBJ1-1; TRBD1 is a possible D gene (5 bases). CDR1 is SGDLS and CDR2 is YYNGEE in the germline V gene. Deletions cut 0 bases from V and 0 bases from J, with 9 bases between. This CDR3 has 15 amino acids. The CDR3, as DNA: TGTGCCAGCAGCGTAGGGGGGGGTGTGAACACTGAAGCTTTCTTT. Its translation: CASSVGGGVNTEAFF.

V is TRBV6-4 and J is TRBJ1-2; 7 positions match TRBD1. The junction had 1 base not matched to a gene; V was cut back by 8 bases and J by 4 bases. Germline assignment: CDR1 MRHNA and CDR2 SNTAGT. The CDR3 is made up of 11 amino acids. The CDR3 loop reads CASSGGYGYTF. The CDR3 DNA follows: TGTGCCAGCTCAGGGGGCTATGGCTACACCTTC.

The chain couples TRBV28 to TRBJ1-4, with a weak D call TRBD1 (5 bases). Germline CDR1 and CDR2: MDHEN and SYDVKM. Trimming took off 9 bases at V and 2 bases at J, with 16 bases between the two ends. The CDR3 is made up of 15 amino acids. CDR3 in amino acids: CASTSGYSTNEKLFF. The DNA of the CDR3 is TGTGCCAGTACTTCAGGGTACTCCACTAATGAAAAACTGTTTTTT.

V usage is TRBV5-4 and J usage is TRBJ1-1, with 7 bases that match TRBD1. This CDR3 has 17 residues. The V gene end was trimmed by 4 bases and the J gene end by 1 base; junction bases not matched to a gene: 13. CDR1 and CDR2 from the germline V gene are SGHNT and YYREEE (reference sequence). This CDR3 reads CASSLPTGRLENTEAFF. As DNA, the CDR3 is TGTGCCAGCAGCCTCCCGACAGGGCGCCTGGAGAACACTGAAGCTTTCTTT.

V is TRBV30 and J is TRBJ2-5; D might be TRBD1 (5 bases). The V gene lost 4 bases and the J gene lost 7 bases, with 10 bases spanning the gap. CDR1 is GTSNPN, CDR2 SVGIG, per germline (reference sequence). CDR3 size: 11 residues. The chain's CDR3 is CAWTGWRTQYF. CDR3 sequence (DNA): TGTGCCTGGACAGGGTGGCGGACCCAGTACTTC.

The V call is TRBV5-1, the J call TRBJ2-7; D perhaps matches TRBD1 (6 bases). There are 14 residues in the CDR3. Per germline, CDR1 SGHRS and CDR2 YFSETQ. Between the trimmed V and J ends, which lost 1 base and 0 bases, there was a span of 8 bases. The CDR3 spells CASSLTGFSYEQYF. The CDR3 DNA is TGCGCCAGCAGCTTGACAGGGTTCTCCTACGAGCAGTACTTC.

This clone was counted a single time. The chain recombines TRBV27 with TRBJ2-3; D may be TRBD1 (6 bases). In germline, CDR1 is MNHEY, CDR2 SMNVEV (reference sequence). CDR3 length equals 15 residues. V was clipped by 5 bases and J by 5 bases, with 17 bases between them. The CDR3 sequence: CASSLRRGKGDTQYF. For the CDR3, the DNA is TGTGCCAGCAGTCTAAGAAGGGGGAAGGGAGATACGCAGTATTTT.

V and J are TRBV4-2 and TRBJ2-5; 10 nucleotides align to TRBD2. Germline CDR1 reads LGHNA; CDR2 reads YNFKEQ. The length of the CDR3 is 16 residues. V trimming: 0 bases; J trimming: 6 bases; junction bases outside the gene matches: 7. The CDR3: CASSQDRGLARQTQYF. The CDR3 bases are TGTGCCAGCAGCCAAGATCGGGGACTAGCGCGACAGACCCAGTACTTC.

The chain joins TRBV9 to TRBJ2-1; 10 nucleotides align to TRBD2. The CDR3 spans 15 residues. Germline V gene data show CDR1 as SGDLS and CDR2 as YYNGEE. Trimming cost V 4 bases and J 3 bases; bases outside gene matches: 4. The CDR3 here is CASSPSGRIYNEQFF. The CDR3 bases are TGTGCCAGCAGCCCTAGCGGGAGAATCTACAATGAGCAGTTCTTC.

The CDR3 protein is CASSVGSYGADSGNTIYF. The CDR3 DNA reads TGTGCCAGCAGCGTAGGTTCGTATGGGGCAGACTCTGGAAACACCATATATTTT. The V and J genes are TRBV9 and TRBJ1-3; tentatively, D is TRBD1 (5 bases). The V gene's germline CDR1 is SGDLS and CDR2 YYNGEE. V lost 0 bases and J lost 0, with 16 bases in between. This CDR3 comprises 18 residues. The complete variable domain, with remaining parts taken from reference TRBV9 and TRBJ1-3, reads DSGVTQTPKHLITATGQRVTLRCSPRSGDLSVYWYQQSLDQGLQFLIQYYNGEERAKGNILERFSAQQFPDLHSELNLSSLELGDSALYFCASSVGSYGADSGNTIYFGEGSWLTVV.

This chain joins TRBV27 and TRBJ2-3; tentatively, D is TRBD2 (5 bases). The CDR3 is made up of 14 amino acids. V lost 6 bases and J 3 bases, leaving 13 bases between the germline ends. Germline loops: CDR1 MNHEY, CDR2 SMNVEV (reference sequence). The CDR3 bases are TGTGCCAGCAGGGACGGAGGAGGTACAGATACGCAGTATTTT. Translated, it gives CASRDGGGTDTQYF.

The rearrangement links TRBV9 to TRBJ2-1, with 7 bases matching TRBD1. The CDR3 extends over 16 amino acids. Trimming cost V 0 bases and J 2 bases; bases outside gene matches: 5. The germline CDR1 and CDR2 sequences are SGDLS and YYNGEE. CDR3 sequence (DNA): TGTGCCAGCAGCGTAGGGGTGCAGGGGGCCTACAATGAGCAGTTCTTC. Translated: CASSVGVQGAYNEQFF.